Below, 2 T cell receptor beta chains from the same sample are listed, as sequenced in a study of Ad26.COV2.S vaccination and SARS-CoV-2 variants. Sample treatment: 15 to 20 received Ad26.COV2.S at low or high dose, single or two shots; roughly 5 received placebo; per-sample allocation not given. Material that was analyzed had been drawn on day 63 after the first vaccine or placebo injection. The repertoire was sequenced with immunoSEQ multiplex PCR; TCRdb's copy has only in-frame clones and lacks some. This table has under 550,000 clones, approximately 88% appearing once. The sample was peripheral blood, taken in a trial of Ad26.COV2.S vaccine versus placebo. The receptors were gathered from a person between 18 and 59 years old who received the Ad26.COV2.S COVID-19 vaccine or a placebo.

The chain employs TRBV29-1 and TRBJ1-2, with D possibly TRBD1 on 5 matching bases. Germline assignment: CDR1 SQVTM and CDR2 ANQGSEA. V was shortened by 0 bases and J by 6 bases, with 14 bases between the two germline ends. The CDR3 totals 14 residues. DNA for the CDR3: TGCAGCGTTGAAGAATGGGGCGAATTGAATGGCTACACCTTC. Its protein is CSVEEWGELNGYTF.

The rearrangement joins TRBV5-1 to TRBJ1-3; D uncertain. Germline CDR1 is SGHRS and CDR2 is YFSETQ. V lost 3 bases to trimming and J lost 3 bases, with 10 bases between them. The CDR3 is 14 residues long. CDR3 sequence reads: CASSSGPGGNTIYF. DNA for the CDR3: TGCGCCAGCAGCTCCGGCCCGGGTGGAAACACCATATATTTT.